This record looks at one T cell receptor beta chain sequence and its context. It has no known antigen specificity. The input lacks base qualities; no much larger clone sits a single base away. Each sample was amplified in two independent genomic DNA replicates, using 0.5 to 0.6 ug for blood and around 1.5 ug for tumor or normal breast. Following the manufacturer's instructions, the ImmunoSeq Intro kit was used to carry out TCRB sequencing on genomic DNA. Multiplex PCR was run for around 28 cycles using proprietary primers and spike-in control sequences for absolute quantification. Single-end 150-bp reads were used to sequence an 87-bp fragment covering the CDR3 and the flanking V and J genes. Each lane of an Illumina MiSeq running version 3.0 chemistry carried seven multiplexed samples, with two replicates apiece. The authors' analysis ran thus. Raw data were processed by the vendor's proprietary pipeline, with both replicates merged into one result per sample. Clonotypes were defined as productive rearrangements sharing the V-gene family, CDR3 amino acid sequence and J-gene segment. To compute clonality, the normalized Shannon entropy (Pielou evenness) of TCRB abundances was subtracted from 1. T cell density was estimated by dividing total templates by the number of input cells inferred from the DNA input amount. Total repertoire diversity and clonality were estimated with Recon using default parameters. Tumor-enriched clonotypes were defined as having over 0.1% abundance in tumor and at least 32-fold higher abundance than in normal breast. What TCRdb holds here is the immuneACCESS table cut down to in-frame rearrangements. Part of the clones is not present; checked against another copy, under half of the missing clones reflect an unresolved V gene, and the others are unexplained. V, J and clone size were drawn from that table, and D and trimming were deduced from the DNA. The sample contains more than 55,000 clones, 60% to 85% of them found a single time. The top ten constitute about 3.7% of the sample.

These data are taken from a study of early stage breast cancer tumors (dated by TCRdb to between 2016 and 2019). Regarding the study in general: Of the roughly 15 invasive breast tumors, approximately 11 were found to be estrogen receptor-positive, progesterone receptor-positive and HER2-negative. A total of 2,651,842 templates, representing 1,097,674 unique clonotypes, were detected across all samples. The average read coverage per sample was around 10-fold. Of the roughly twelve ER+/PR+/HER2- tumors, eight were classified as invasive ductal carcinomas and four as invasive lobular carcinomas.

The study profiled bulk TCR beta-chain repertoires in matched peripheral blood, tumor and adjacent normal breast tissue taken from approximately 15 patients with early-stage breast cancer. Before surgery, roughly 5-11 mL of whole blood was collected into EDTA tubes and then processed within 2 hours. Ficoll-Paque centrifugation in SepMate-50 tubes was used to isolate peripheral blood mononuclear cells. For storage in liquid nitrogen, PBMCs were cryopreserved as aliquots of 2 to 4 million cells in about 90% FBS with roughly 10% DMSO. The Qiagen AllPrep DNA/RNA Mini kit was used for genomic DNA extraction. The investigation overall reported the following: Analysis by tumor subtype was prevented by the small cohort size. Compared with adjacent normal breast tissue, tumors had higher clonality and roughly 2.5-fold greater T cell density. Enriched TCRB sequences shared across patients were found to be mostly commonly generated sequences that were unlikely to play an important role in the tumor microenvironment. Chain pairing and functional markers such as CD4, CD8 and FOXP3 were not captured by bulk genomic DNA sequencing of unsorted cells. Repertoires from blood and normal breast were more alike than repertoires from blood and tumor, and in about 85% of the 16 patients, comparing each tissue with blood separated tumor from normal.

V has 6 bases trimmed and J has 3 bases trimmed; junction bases matching no gene number 3. Counted from cysteine to phenylalanine, this CDR3 has 15 amino acids. The only DNA kept is the CDR3, 45 bases in frame from the first base. The germline V gene supplies CDR1 ENHRY and CDR2 SYGVKD. This receptor was obtained from a person in their thirties with breast cancer. The chain uses TRBV10-3 and TRBJ2-2; 11 bases in the middle match TRBD2. The sequenced sample was blood. The CDR3 protein is CAISLTSGDTGELFF. The DNA sequence is given as TGTGCCATCAGCTTGACTAGCGGGGACACCGGGGAGCTGTTTTTT.